This T cell receptor (beta chain) was sequenced during a study of blood T cell repertoires in COVID-19. The overall study: Samples taken during acute and convalescent COVID-19 were collected in the United States, Italy and Spain. From T cells, B-cell-depleted T cells, or PBMCs came the material, which was cDNA or gDNA.

Clones were sequenced by immunoSEQ multiplex PCR, and TCRdb holds only the in-frame ones, with some missing. The table shows about 280,000 clones, with approximately 85% occurring only once. The V and J ends lost 5 bases and 3 bases respectively, with 17 bases between them. The CDR3 contains 15 residues. From germline, CDR1 is WSHSY and CDR2 SAAADI. V gene TRBV10-2 combines with J gene TRBJ2-7; tentative D call: TRBD1 (7 bases). Sequenced sample: peripheral blood. The receptor's source is a man in his forties or fifties with active or convalescent COVID-19. Written as DNA, the CDR3 is TGCGCCAGCAGTCAGGAGGGGGCGTCGGGCTACGAGCAGTACTTC. It yields the protein CASSQEGASGYEQYF.